The entry below describes one T cell receptor (beta chain). This specimen belongs to a study of blood T cell repertoires in COVID-19. Sequenced by immunoSEQ multiplex PCR; TCRdb stores in-frame clones only, minus some. The sample lists tens of thousands of clones, less than 95% occurring once. V was pared by 3 bases and J by 4 bases, with 4 bases of the junction left unmatched. CDR3 length equals 15 residues. Germline V gives CDR1 LNHNV, CDR2 YYDKDF (reference sequence). The chain has TRBV15 and TRBJ2-1; 9 nucleotides agree with TRBD1. The TCR comes from a woman in her fifties or sixties in a cohort sampled during active COVID-19. The sample was peripheral blood. CDR3 protein: CATSRSGTGYNEQFF. Written as DNA, the CDR3 is TGTGCCACCAGCAGGTCCGGGACAGGGTACAATGAGCAGTTCTTC.